This TCR beta chain was identified in a study of spatial heterogeneity in lung cancer. Study-wide points: Expanded alpha and beta TCR counts within tumors tracked tumor mutation counts.

This clonotype is medium-sized (0.01 to 0.1%). Its antigen is not known. This CDR3 has 16 residues. Trimming cost V 5 bases and J 0 bases, with 11 bases left between them. CDR1 and CDR2 from the germline V gene are SNHLY and FYNNEI. As for time point: sample taken at primary tumor resection. MiXCR, run by TCRdb on the 5' RACE reads, gives a single entry per CDR3 protein. The table records around 7,900 distinct CDR3 sequences, 13% to 15% of them present only once. The receptor was isolated from a female donor with early-stage non-small cell lung cancer. The sample in question was lung tumor tissue, obtained at surgery. The chain employs TRBV2 and TRBJ2-6; no firm D call. Here the CDR3 DNA reads TGTGCCAGCAGTAAGCCCGATGGCTCTGGGGCCAACGTCCTGACTTTC. Encoded protein: CASSKPDGSGANVLTF.